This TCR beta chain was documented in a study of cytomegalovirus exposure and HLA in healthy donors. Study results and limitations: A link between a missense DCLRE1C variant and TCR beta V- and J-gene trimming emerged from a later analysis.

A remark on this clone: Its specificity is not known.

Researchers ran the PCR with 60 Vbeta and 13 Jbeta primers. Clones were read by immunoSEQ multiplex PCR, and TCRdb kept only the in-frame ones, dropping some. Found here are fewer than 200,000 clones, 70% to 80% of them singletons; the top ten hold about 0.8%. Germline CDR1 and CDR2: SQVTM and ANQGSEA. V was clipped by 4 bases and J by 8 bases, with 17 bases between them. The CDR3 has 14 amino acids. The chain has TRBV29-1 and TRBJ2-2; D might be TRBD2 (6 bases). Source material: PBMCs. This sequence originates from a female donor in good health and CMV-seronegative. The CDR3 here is CSVAELAVSGELFF. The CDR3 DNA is TGCAGCGTTGCAGAACTAGCAGTTTCGGGGGAGCTGTTTTTT.